The 2 T cell receptor beta chains reported below all come from one sample, sequenced in a study of cytomegalovirus exposure and HLA in healthy donors. The assay was immunoSEQ multiplex PCR, and TCRdb's table has in-frame clones only and misses some. The profile shows about 340,000 clones, more than 80% of them singletons. Sequencing was carried out using PBMCs. All receptors derive from a woman between 18 and 30 years old in good health and CMV-seronegative.

The chain recombines TRBV5-1 with TRBJ2-5, with TRBD1 identical over 8 bases. The CDR3 is 14 residues long. In germline, CDR1 is SGHRS, CDR2 YFSETQ. V trimming: 4 bases; J trimming: 2 bases; junction bases outside the gene matches: 4. CDR3 sequence: CASSHGQGQETQYF. The CDR3 DNA sequence: TGCGCCAGCAGCCACGGACAGGGACAAGAGACCCAGTACTTC.

This chain uses TRBV18 with TRBJ2-7, with a weak D call TRBD2 (6 bases). CDR1 is KGHSH and CDR2 is LQKENI in the germline V gene. The CDR3 loop spans 17 amino acids. The V end was cut by 0 bases, the J end by 0 bases, with 15 bases between. The CDR3 nucleotides read TGTGCCAGCTCACCACCGGGGCTAGCGAGGAGCTCCTACGAGCAGTACTTC. It codes for CASSPPGLARSSYEQYF.